This TCR beta chain emerged from a study of PD-1 blockade in classical Hodgkin lymphoma. Overall study: On a schedule of every 2 weeks, patients received nivolumab 3 mg/kg intravenously.

Data came from immunoSEQ multiplex PCR; TCRdb stores just in-frame clones and leaves some out. The sample records approximately 10,000 clones, roughly 84% being singletons. Study conclusions and caveats: Prior to therapy, complete responders displayed diversity much like that of newly diagnosed patients. The causes of the repertoire differences, possibly disease activity or prior therapy, remain undefined. By C4D1, diversity of CD4+ TCRs had risen significantly, whereas that of CD8+ TCRs had not.

Each patient's relapse followed autologous stem cell transplantation, and brentuximab vedotin exposure varied. Isolated CD8+ T cells were derived from thawed PBMCs through magnetic negative selection. Comment on this clone: Its antigen is currently unknown.

CDR1 is SGHDN, CDR2 FVKESK, per germline. V dropped 1 base and J dropped 8 bases, with 6 bases sitting between them. CDR3 length: 12 amino acids. This sequence joins TRBV14 and TRBJ2-1; possible D gene TRBD1, 5 bases. The specimen comprised CD8+ T cells from blood, sampled at baseline. The TCR sequence derives from a human donor with classical Hodgkin lymphoma. The CDR3: CASSQVTDEQFF. The CDR3 DNA is TGTGCCAGCAGCCAAGTGACAGATGAGCAGTTCTTC. The variable domain in full, completed from reference TRBV14 and TRBJ2-1, reads EAGVTQFPSHSVIEKGQTVTLRCDPISGHDNLYWYRRVMGKEIKFLLHFVKESKQDESGMPNNRFLAERTGGTYSTLKVQPAELEDSGVYFCASSQVTDEQFFGPGTRLTVL.